This TCR beta chain originates from a study of a mutant IDH1 vaccine in newly diagnosed glioma. Study-level information: Vaccines were begun 4-6 weeks after radiotherapy alone, or with temozolomide cycles. The therapy given earlier, which was standard therapy, consisted of radiotherapy, temozolomide, or both, and most of the patients received both. Study-wide findings and caveats: Changes in the top peripheral T cell clonotypes seemingly had no bearing on pseudoprogression.

Only one count was recorded for this clone. Its target is unknown. The CDR3 covers 14 residues. Trimming stripped 5 bases from V and 7 bases from J, with 17 bases between. Germline lookup yields CDR1 MNHEY and CDR2 SVGAGI. Profiled with immunoSEQ multiplex PCR; TCRdb holds only in-frame clones, not every one. There are some 57,000 clones in the sample; roughly 72% occur only once, and less than 5% lies in the top ten. Time point described: week 47, end of study. Vaccine doses each comprised 300 ug of mutant IDH1 20-mer peptide, with topical imiquimod. The study gave patients eight vaccinations in weeks 1, 3, 5, 7, 11, 15, 19, 23.

The gene calls are TRBV6-5 and TRBJ1-1, with D possibly being TRBD1 (5 bases). Specimen: PBMCs, collected from a glioma patient whose treatment included an IDH1 peptide vaccine. This TCR derives from a middle-aged woman with glioma. Some clones in this sample may be carry-over from other donors' samples. The CDR3 reads CASSEDGGAGEAFF. As DNA, the CDR3 is TGTGCCAGCAGTGAGGACGGGGGAGCGGGTGAAGCTTTCTTT.